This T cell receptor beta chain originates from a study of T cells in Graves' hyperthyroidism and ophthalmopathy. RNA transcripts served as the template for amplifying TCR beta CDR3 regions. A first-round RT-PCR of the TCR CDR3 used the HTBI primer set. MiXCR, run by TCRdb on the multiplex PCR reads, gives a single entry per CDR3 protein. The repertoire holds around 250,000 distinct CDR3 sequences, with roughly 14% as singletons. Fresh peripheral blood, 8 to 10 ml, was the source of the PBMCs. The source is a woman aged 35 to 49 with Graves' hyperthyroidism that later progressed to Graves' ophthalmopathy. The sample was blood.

CDR3 DNA sequence: TGTGCCAGCAGCGTTACGGACAGGACGGACAATGAGCAGTTCTTC. As protein: CASSVTDRTDNEQFF. The V gene is TRBV9, the J gene TRBJ2-1; 7 nucleotides align to TRBD1. The CDR3 length is 15 residues. From germline, CDR1 is SGDLS and CDR2 YYNGEE. V lost 2 bases, J lost 5 bases, and 7 bases stayed unmatched.